This T cell receptor (beta chain) comes out of a study of T cells in localized non-small cell lung cancer. Data came from immunoSEQ multiplex PCR; TCRdb stores just in-frame clones and leaves some out. The repertoire holds approximately 81,000 clones, with around 90% as singletons. Germline assignment: CDR1 MNHNY and CDR2 SVGAGI (reference sequence). Trimming took 2 bases from V and 4 from J; bases not matched to a gene: 4. The CDR3 loop spans 14 amino acids. Study results and limitations: Tumor showed lower T cell clonality than uninvolved adjacent lung, where it was highest.

Concerning this clone: What it binds is not known.

The TCR was taken from a woman aged 35-70 years with stage I squamous cell lung carcinoma. The sample here was peripheral blood, taken before any cancer treatment. The chain uses TRBV6-6 and TRBJ1-1; 7 nucleotides line up with TRBD1. This chain's CDR3 is CASSYRQGGTEAFF. The CDR3 DNA is TGTGCCAGCAGTTACCGACAGGGAGGCACTGAAGCTTTCTTT.